What follows are 10 T cell receptor beta chains derived from one specimen sequenced in a study of cytomegalovirus exposure and HLA in healthy donors. Use of 60 Vbeta and 13 Jbeta primers characterized the PCR. Profiling relied on immunoSEQ multiplex PCR, and the TCRdb table lists in-frame clones only, not all of them. The data contain some 120,000 clones, 77% of them seen just once; the ten biggest clones take up 9.5% to 15%. Material for sequencing was PBMCs. The receptors derive from a woman in her forties in good health and CMV-seropositive.

The J gene is TRBJ2-1, the V gene TRBV5-1; D gene unclear. The ends were cut back, 0 bases at V and 10 bases at J, with 5 bases in the middle. The CDR3 runs to 11 residues. The V gene's germline CDR1 is SGHRS and CDR2 YFSETQ. The CDR3 sequence: CASSLALEQFF. Written as DNA, the CDR3 is TGCGCCAGCAGCTTGGCCTTGGAGCAGTTCTTC. Looking up the rest from reference TRBV5-1 and TRBJ2-1 gives the full variable domain: KAGVTQTPRYLIKTRGQQVTLSCSPISGHRSVSWYQQTPGQGLQFLFEYFSETQRNKGNFPGRFSGRQFSNSRSEMNVSTLELGDSALYLCASSLALEQFFGPGTRLTVL.

This clone appeared once. The rearrangement links TRBV28 to TRBJ1-6, with D perhaps TRBD1 (6 bases). Germline V CDR1 and CDR2: MDHEN, SYDVKM. The ends were cut back, 2 bases at V and 8 bases at J, with 10 bases in the middle. CDR3 length equals 14 residues. The DNA for the CDR3 is TGTGCCAGCAGTTTAAACGGGGGGCATTCACCCCTCCACTTT. Residues: CASSLNGGHSPLHF.

The chain recombines TRBV6-5 with TRBJ1-3; D may be TRBD1 (6 bases). Per germline, CDR1 MNHEY and CDR2 SVGAGI. Trimming cost V 6 bases and J 4 bases, with 13 bases left between them. The CDR3 contains 14 residues. The chain's CDR3 is CASRPRGSGNTIYF. As DNA, the CDR3 is TGTGCCAGCAGGCCTAGGGGGTCAGGAAACACCATATATTTT.

The chain uses TRBV30 and TRBJ2-5, with a possible D match to TRBD1 (5 bases). Germline V gene sequence: CDR1 GTSNPN, CDR2 SVGIG (reference sequence). This CDR3 contains 15 residues. Trimming stripped 3 bases from V and 3 bases from J, with 17 bases between. Here the CDR3 DNA reads TGTGCCTGGAGCGCAGACAGTCTTCCAAAAGAGACCCAGTACTTC. It is translated as CAWSADSLPKETQYF.

In its sample, this clone was seen a few times. V gene TRBV30 combines with J gene TRBJ2-7; TRBD2 matches 7 bases. The germline CDR1 and CDR2 sequences are GTSNPN and SVGIG (reference sequence). The trim removed 4 bases at V and 4 bases at J, leaving 10 bases unmatched. This CDR3 has 14 residues. CDR3 sequence reads: CAWTTGGSRYEQYF. CDR3 coding DNA: TGTGCCTGGACTACCGGCGGGAGTAGGTACGAGCAGTACTTC.

This clone was detected only once. The genes are TRBV9 and TRBJ1-2, with 8 nucleotides matching TRBD1. The CDR3 loop spans 15 amino acids. Unmatched junction bases numbered 5, after V lost 0 bases and J lost 4 bases. The germline V gene encodes CDR1 SGDLS and CDR2 YYNGEE. The CDR3 reads CASSVAPGTGYGYTF. The CDR3 coding sequence is TGTGCCAGCAGCGTAGCCCCCGGGACAGGCTATGGCTACACCTTC.

The chain couples TRBV2 to TRBJ2-7, with D unclear. V was shortened by 1 base and J by 2 bases, with 9 bases between the two germline ends. The CDR3 has 14 amino acids. Germline V gene sequence: CDR1 SNHLY, CDR2 FYNNEI. CDR3 bases: TGTGCCAGCAGTGAAGAACAGCCCCCCTACGAGCAGTACTTC. Translating gives CASSEEQPPYEQYF.

The V call is TRBV19, the J call TRBJ1-1, with 9 nucleotides matching TRBD1. Per germline, CDR1 LNHDA and CDR2 SQIVND (reference sequence). The CDR3 has 13 amino acids. The V gene end was trimmed by 5 bases and the J gene end by 11 bases; junction bases not matched to a gene: 9. CDR3 sequence reads: CASSSVGQGFAFF. The CDR3 DNA is TGTGCCAGTAGTTCTGTGGGACAGGGTTTCGCTTTCTTT.

The V gene is TRBV13, the J gene TRBJ2-1, with 11 bases lining up with TRBD2. CDR1 and CDR2 (germline): PRHDT, FYEKMQ (reference sequence). The CDR3 runs 15 residues. The V segment lost 0 bases and the J segment 8 bases; nucleotides outside the gene matches: 3. CDR3 residues: CASSLGSGRADEQFF. The CDR3 nucleotides read TGTGCCAGCAGCTTAGGTAGCGGGAGGGCCGATGAGCAGTTCTTC.

The genes are TRBV28 and TRBJ2-7, with D maybe TRBD1 (6 bases). The CDR3 has 14 amino acids. The germline CDR1 and CDR2 sequences are MDHEN and SYDVKM. Between the trimmed V and J ends, which lost 5 bases and 0 bases, there was a span of 11 bases. The CDR3 DNA reads TGTGCCAGCAGTCCAGGGACATTCTCCTACGAGCAGTACTTC. It encodes CASSPGTFSYEQYF. The full variable domain, its missing parts supplied by reference TRBV28 and TRBJ2-7, is DVKVTQSSRYLVKRTGEKVFLECVQDMDHENMFWYRQDPGLGLRLIYFSYDVKMKEKGDIPEGYSVSREKKERFSLILESASTNQTSMYLCASSPGTFSYEQYFGPGTRLTVT.